This T cell receptor (beta chain) was obtained from a study of human T cells and chemical hapten exposure (dated by TCRdb to about 2021). For context, the study as a whole: For sensitization, 2% DPC in acetone was applied to a roughly 2 cm by roughly 2 cm area of upper inner arm skin. Throughout the approximately 26-week study period, patients were also given weekly therapeutic DPC doses on the scalp. Patch testing was performed on the upper back with Finn chambers containing 0.01% DPC, and the patch tests were scored after 6 days according to International Contact Dermatitis Research Group standards. Alopecia areata with under or over 50% scalp involvement, alopecia totalis and alopecia universalis were represented in the patient cohort, which was mostly female. Libraries were pooled for sequencing, and per-sample TCR yields varied mainly because of small differences in library volumes within the pool. Peripheral blood TCR repertoire changes were tracked in vivo in alopecia patients during primary and secondary sensitization to the hapten diphenylcyclopropenone (DPC). Blood samples were taken from patients before sensitization (week 0) and then at 2, 6 and about 24 weeks after DPC sensitization. For TCR sequencing, blood came from some 31 alopecia patients at anywhere from one to four time points (pre-sensitization, 2, 6 and 24 weeks).

The meaning of the sample's time point label: patch test 3, about 24 weeks after DPC sensitization. The treatment or condition tag for this specimen amounts to: therapeutic diphenylcyclopropenone sensitization with weekly scalp DPC. At every patch-test visit, the blood draw took place before the patch test was put on. Patients were considered eligible if aged 18 to 70, diagnosed with alopecia and deemed suitable for DPC therapy, and patients were excluded if pregnant. Total RNA was extracted from unfractionated whole blood collected in Tempus Blood RNA tubes. What the study reported, not specific to this receptor: Expanded TCRs formed significantly more large CDR3 similarity clusters than pre-sensitization or healthy control sets, consistent with antigen-driven responses. After repeated subsampling, changes were observed in the strength of the expansion versus patch-test correlation and in the threshold at which the correlation became significant. Patch test score correlated positively with the number of PT1 expanded TCRs, reaching significance at thresholds 8, 16 and 32 but not at 4. Because every patient had alopecia, a presumed autoimmune disease, the patients' immune response might differ from that of healthy individuals. DPC sensitization did not change the number of TCRs with a frequency above 1 in 1000, and there was no evidence of changes in global repertoire structure.

Trimming removed 0 bases from V and 4 bases from J, leaving 10 bases between the germline ends. The CDR3 measures 15 amino acids from cysteine to phenylalanine. The read is trimmed to its CDR3 DNA, 45 bases read in frame from base 1. Sequences SGHTA (CDR1) and FQGTGA (CDR2) are obtained from the germline V gene. Receptor amplification or capture employed RACE. TCRdb records NextSeq 500 as the sequencer. During library preparation, unique molecular identifiers were attached to individual cDNA molecules so that TCRs could be counted quantitatively and reproducibly. Each blood RNA sample was used to sequence both TCR alpha and TCR beta chains. As for the original processing: A median of approximately 96,000 TCRs per sample was observed, with a range of roughly 20,000 to 700,000. V, J and CDR3 annotation of the TCR reads was performed with the Decombinator software suite. For PS versus PT1 abundance plots, all samples were subsampled to the same number of TCRs (28,000). Expanded TCRs were defined as absent before sensitization and observed at least eight times at the 2-week time point. The raw public reads went through TCRdb reprocessing: fastp at Q25, MiXCR clone calling, in-frame beta chains kept. Identical CDR3 proteins give one entry, which carries the most common genes and DNA. V and J calls and clone size were set by TCRdb, not the authors. In all, the sample holds 190,000 or so distinct CDR3 sequences, and under 25% of those were seen once. The top ten constitute approximately 2.5% of the sample.

Comment on this clonotype: It lacks a known antigen. The input lacks base qualities; no much larger clone sits a single base away.

The sequenced sample was whole blood, obtained in connection with sensitization to the hapten diphenylcyclopropenone (DPC). The clonotype comes from a woman in her forties with alopecia areata. Some clones in this sample may be carry-over from other donors' samples. The V and J segments used are TRBV7-3 and TRBJ1-3, and the D gene may be TRBD1, 5 bases matching. CDR3 protein: CASSLTGEPGNTIYF. The DNA sequence is TGTGCCAGCAGCTTAACGGGGGAACCCGGAAACACCATATATTTT. The full variable domain, with segments outside the CDR3 supplied by the reference TRBV7-3 and TRBJ1-3 proteins, appears as GAGVSQTPSNKVTEKGKYVELRCDPISGHTALYWYRQSLGQGPEFLIYFQGTGAADDSGLPNDRFFAVRPEGSVSTLKIQRTERGDSAVYLCASSLTGEPGNTIYFGEGSWLTVV.